This TCR beta chain was obtained from a study of blood T cell repertoires in COVID-19. In the study's own analysis: Amplified reference gene primers provided the basis for estimating nucleated cell counts. Profiled with immunoSEQ multiplex PCR; TCRdb holds only in-frame clones, not every one. V and J calls and clone size are those listed in that table; D and trimming were worked out from the DNA. The sample yields around 210,000 clones, approximately 87% seen once. V was pared by 2 bases and J by 13 bases, with 10 bases of the junction left unmatched. Germline-derived CDR1 and CDR2 are MNHEY and SVGAGI. This CDR3 region has 13 residues.

The material sequenced was peripheral blood. The rearrangement joins TRBV6-5 to TRBJ1-2; 7 nucleotides agree with TRBD1. The clonotype originates from a woman between 70 and 85 years old with acute or convalescent COVID-19. The CDR3 DNA reads as TGTGCCAGCAGTTACGGCAGGGGGTATTCTCTCACCTTC. This gives the protein CASSYGRGYSLTF.